The next 28 T cell receptor beta chains were all read from a single sample in a study of cytomegalovirus exposure and HLA in healthy donors. PCR amplification relied on 60 Vbeta primers (plus 13 Jbeta primers). Clones were read by immunoSEQ multiplex PCR, and TCRdb kept only the in-frame ones, dropping some. The data contain 85,000 to 100,000 clones, approximately 81% of them singletons. The sample comprised PBMCs. The source is a middle-aged woman in good health and CMV-seropositive.

The chain uses TRBV5-1 and TRBJ1-1; a weak D match, TRBD1 (6 bases). Germline assignment: CDR1 SGHRS and CDR2 YFSETQ. The CDR3 sequence is 14 residues long. With 3 bases removed from V and 2 bases from J, the gap between germline ends came to 11 bases. The CDR3 is CASSWTVSNTEAFF. The CDR3, as DNA: TGCGCCAGCAGCTGGACAGTTTCTAACACTGAAGCTTTCTTT.

The J gene is TRBJ2-7, the V gene TRBV6-4, with D perhaps matching TRBD1 (6 bases). V was clipped by 4 bases and J by 0 bases, with 13 bases between them. Germline loops: CDR1 MRHNA, CDR2 SNTAGT. CDR3 length: 15 amino acids. The CDR3: CASSVAGASSYEQYF. The CDR3, as DNA: TGTGCCAGCAGTGTTGCAGGGGCTAGCTCCTACGAGCAGTACTTC.

The chain couples TRBV5-6 to TRBJ2-7; 9 nucleotides agree with TRBD2. Germline V lookup: CDR1 SGHDT, CDR2 YYEEEE. The ends lost 0 bases at V and 3 bases at J; junction bases unmatched: 7. There are 16 residues in the CDR3. The CDR3: CASSLGGTSRYYEQYF. The CDR3 region has the DNA TGTGCCAGCAGCTTGGGTGGGACTAGCAGATACTACGAGCAGTACTTC.

The rearrangement uses TRBV7-9 and TRBJ2-7, with D possibly being TRBD1 (5 bases). This CDR3 region has 15 residues. Trimming took off 1 base at V and 1 base at J, with 11 bases between the two ends. Germline values: CDR1 SEHNR, CDR2 FQNEAQ (reference sequence). The DNA of the CDR3 is TGTGCCAGCAGCTTAGGTGGTCAGGGTTCCTACGAGCAGTACTTC. It translates to CASSLGGQGSYEQYF. The variable domain in full, completed from reference TRBV7-9 and TRBJ2-7, reads DTGVSQNPRHKITKRGQNVTFRCDPISEHNRLYWYRQTLGQGPEFLTYFQNEAQLEKSRLLSDRFSAERPKGSFSTLEIQRTEQGDSAMYLCASSLGGQGSYEQYFGPGTRLTVT.

The V call is TRBV4-1, the J call TRBJ2-1, with TRBD2 identical over 10 bases. After removal of 4 bases from V and 6 bases from J, the junction contained 9 bases not matched to a gene. Germline-derived CDR1 and CDR2 are MGHRA and YSYEKL. The CDR3 extends over 16 amino acids. The CDR3, as DNA: TGCGCCAGCAGCCCTGGCGCGGGACTAGCGTCCAATGAGCAGTTCTTC. Translation gives CASSPGAGLASNEQFF.

This clone was seen a few times. The rearrangement uses TRBV28 and TRBJ1-2; 8 nucleotides agree with TRBD1. CDR3 size: 13 residues. CDR1 MDHEN and CDR2 SYDVKM come from the germline V gene. After removal of 8 bases from V and 4 bases from J, the junction contained 6 bases not matched to a gene. This CDR3 reads CASRQGIGYGYTF. The CDR3 DNA sequence: TGTGCCAGCCGACAGGGGATCGGCTATGGCTACACCTTC.

V is TRBV10-3 and J is TRBJ2-1, with 11 bases matching TRBD1. V lost 3 bases to trimming and J lost 9 bases; unmatched junction nucleotides: 7. CDR1 is ENHRY, CDR2 SYGVKD, per germline. The CDR3 is made up of 15 amino acids. This CDR3 is CAISDGGQGVGEQFF. DNA of the CDR3: TGTGCCATCAGTGACGGGGGACAGGGGGTTGGTGAGCAGTTCTTC.

V and J are TRBV27 and TRBJ2-2, with 14 bases lining up with TRBD2. The CDR3 runs 18 residues. CDR1 is MNHEY, CDR2 SMNVEV, per germline (reference sequence). J lost 1 base, V lost 5 bases, and 6 bases had no gene match. DNA of the CDR3: TGTGCCAGCAGTGGACTAGCGGGAGGACGGGGGAACACCGGGGAGCTGTTTTTT. It translates to CASSGLAGGRGNTGELFF.

This chain connects TRBV5-1 to TRBJ2-3, with 9 positions matching TRBD2. Germline lookup yields CDR1 SGHRS and CDR2 YFSETQ. The length of the CDR3 is 16 residues. Trimming cost V 0 bases and J 4 bases; bases outside gene matches: 6. CDR3 coding DNA: TGCGCCAGCAGCTTGGCCGTAGCGGGAGCCCCAGATACGCAGTATTTT. Its protein product is CASSLAVAGAPDTQYF. Using reference TRBV5-1 and TRBJ2-3 for the parts outside the CDR3, the full variable domain is KAGVTQTPRYLIKTRGQQVTLSCSPISGHRSVSWYQQTPGQGLQFLFEYFSETQRNKGNFPGRFSGRQFSNSRSEMNVSTLELGDSALYLCASSLAVAGAPDTQYFGPGTRLTVL.

The chain recombines TRBV5-1 with TRBJ1-5; 7 bases align to TRBD1. Germline V gene lookup returns CDR1 SGHRS and CDR2 YFSETQ. V dropped 3 bases and J dropped 6; count of bases not matched to a gene: 6. CDR3 size: 14 residues. The CDR3 nucleotides read TGCGCCAGCAGCTCGACAGGGCCGGGTCAGCCCCAGCATTTT. Translated, it gives CASSSTGPGQPQHF.

There are a few counts of this clone. The rearrangement uses TRBV27 and TRBJ1-1, with 7 bases matching TRBD1. Trimming cost V 5 bases and J 7 bases; bases outside gene matches: 4. The CDR3 extends over 12 amino acids. Germline V gene lookup returns CDR1 MNHEY and CDR2 SMNVEV (reference sequence). The CDR3 DNA is TGTGCCAGCAGTGACAGGGTTTATGAAGCTTTCTTT. It encodes CASSDRVYEAFF.

V and J are TRBV5-1 and TRBJ2-1; the match to TRBD2 covers 9 bases. The germline CDR1 and CDR2 sequences are SGHRS and YFSETQ. V trimming: 2 bases; J trimming: 6 bases; junction bases outside the gene matches: 12. This CDR3 spans 17 amino acids. The CDR3 here is CASSFQPSGTLGNEQFF. CDR3 nucleotide sequence: TGCGCCAGCAGCTTCCAACCTAGCGGGACCCTCGGCAATGAGCAGTTCTTC.

V gene TRBV5-1 combines with J gene TRBJ2-7; 8 nucleotides align to TRBD1. This CDR3 region has 15 residues. The trim removed 4 bases at V and 5 bases at J, leaving 11 bases unmatched. The germline V gene has CDR1 SGHRS and CDR2 YFSETQ. CDR3 in amino acids: CASSPRDRIFHEQYF. CDR3 coding DNA: TGCGCCAGCAGCCCCCGGGACAGGATCTTCCACGAGCAGTACTTC.

The rearrangement links TRBV5-1 to TRBJ1-1; 7 nucleotides match TRBD1. V lost 4 bases and J lost 4; bases outside the gene matches: 13. Looked up from germline, CDR1 is SGHRS and CDR2 is YFSETQ. The CDR3 covers 16 residues. The CDR3 protein is CASSPGFGRGFTEAFF. In DNA, the CDR3 is TGCGCCAGCAGCCCTGGGTTCGGCAGGGGGTTCACTGAAGCTTTCTTT. The full variable domain, its missing parts supplied by reference TRBV5-1 and TRBJ1-1, is KAGVTQTPRYLIKTRGQQVTLSCSPISGHRSVSWYQQTPGQGLQFLFEYFSETQRNKGNFPGRFSGRQFSNSRSEMNVSTLELGDSALYLCASSPGFGRGFTEAFFGQGTRLTVV.

The chain links TRBV9 to TRBJ1-3; maybe TRBD1 (5 bases). The CDR3 is 15 amino acids. Germline CDR1 reads SGDLS; CDR2 reads YYNGEE. V gave up 3 bases and J gave up 1 base, with 11 bases separating them. In DNA, the CDR3 is TGTGCCAGCAGCGCTGAGGGGACTTCTGGAAACACCATATATTTT. Amino acids: CASSAEGTSGNTIYF.

This chain links TRBV12-1 with TRBJ2-1; whether TRBD1, the table's D call, matches the DNA was not checked. TRBV12-1 is a listed pseudogene. The CDR3 sequence is 12 residues long. The CDR3 bases are TGTGCCAGCAGCTTTGGGCCCGATGAGCAGTTCTTC. Protein product: CASSFGPDEQFF.

This sequence joins TRBV5-1 and TRBJ1-1; possible D gene TRBD1, 6 bases. CDR1 is SGHRS and CDR2 is YFSETQ in the germline V gene. V shed 4 bases and J shed 0 bases, with 13 bases lying between them. This CDR3 has 15 residues. CDR3 region: CASSPGTTMNTEAFF. CDR3 DNA: TGCGCCAGCAGCCCAGGGACAACTATGAACACTGAAGCTTTCTTT.

The CDR3 protein is CASSGHLNTEAFF. The CDR3 DNA sequence: TGTGCCAGCAGCGGACACTTGAACACTGAAGCTTTCTTT. The V call is TRBV6-6, the J call TRBJ1-1; tentative D call: TRBD1 (5 bases). This CDR3 spans 13 amino acids. Trimming shortened V by 6 bases and J by 0 bases, and 8 bases separated the two germline ends. CDR1 and CDR2 (germline): MNHNY, SVGAGI (reference sequence).

In this sample, this clone turned up once. This chain links TRBV2 with TRBJ1-2; weak D call: TRBD1 (6 bases). The CDR3 is 13 amino acids. Trimming took 5 bases from V and 7 from J, leaving 14 bases between them. CDR1 is SNHLY and CDR2 is FYNNEI in the germline V gene. The CDR3 DNA follows: TGTGCCAGCAGTTTAAACAGGGATGGTGGCTACACCTTC. This sequence encodes CASSLNRDGGYTF. Using reference TRBV2 and TRBJ1-2 for the parts outside the CDR3, the full variable domain is EPEVTQTPSHQVTQMGQEVILRCVPISNHLYFYWYRQILGQKVEFLVSFYNNEISEKSEIFDDQFSVERPDGSNFTLKIRSTKLEDSAMYFCASSLNRDGGYTFGSGTRLTVV.

The chain links TRBV10-3 to TRBJ2-1; D unclear. This CDR3 contains 15 residues. V lost 7 bases, J lost 0 bases, and 13 bases lay in between. The V gene's germline CDR1 is ENHRY and CDR2 SYGVKD. CDR3 region: CAIMAALSSYNEQFF. The CDR3 coding sequence is TGTGCCATCATGGCAGCGCTGAGCTCCTACAATGAGCAGTTCTTC.

The chain has TRBV27 and TRBJ2-7; TRBD2 matches at 7 bases. The CDR3 covers 14 residues. Germline loops: CDR1 MNHEY, CDR2 SMNVEV (reference sequence). V shed 5 bases, J shed 5 bases, and the junction held 9 bases outside the gene matches. This CDR3 reads CASSPRTSSHEQYF. The CDR3, as DNA: TGTGCCAGCAGTCCTCGGACTAGTAGCCACGAGCAGTACTTC.

A remark on this clone: One end of the junction does not line up with germline, which may come from a read error. CDR3 bases: TGTGCCAGCAGCGAGGGACAGGGTAGCCATCAGCCCCAGCATTTT. Protein product: CASSEGQGSHQPQHF. V is TRBV2 and J is TRBJ1-5; 9 nucleotides agree with TRBD1. This CDR3 spans 15 amino acids. Germline V gene data show CDR1 as SNHLY and CDR2 as FYNNEI.

The DNA for the CDR3 is TGTGCCAGCTGGCGCTCGGGACAGGGGAGGTCACCCCTCCACTTT. Its protein is CASWRSGQGRSPLHF. The chain links TRBV28 to TRBJ1-6, with 10 bases matching TRBD1. The junction had 11 bases not matched to a gene; V was cut back by 8 bases and J by 10 bases. The germline gives CDR1 MDHEN, CDR2 SYDVKM. The length of the CDR3 is 15 residues.

This clone showed up just once. The chain combines TRBV18 with TRBJ1-4, with 11 bases matching TRBD1. CDR3 length: 14 residues. The germline CDR1 and CDR2 sequences are KGHSH and LQKENI. V trimming: 1 base; J trimming: 10 bases; junction bases outside the gene matches: 2. DNA of the CDR3: TGTGCCAGCTCACCACTTGGACAGGGGGCAAAACTGTTTTTT. It is translated as CASSPLGQGAKLFF.

This clone was observed a few times. The V and J genes are TRBV28 and TRBJ2-7, with a possible D match to TRBD2 (6 bases). The ends were cut back, 6 bases at V and 4 bases at J, with 22 bases in the middle. The CDR3 has 16 amino acids. Germline lookup yields CDR1 MDHEN and CDR2 SYDVKM. CDR3 sequence (DNA): TGTGCCAGCAGGGCCACAGGAGGGTCTATGAGTTACGAGCAGTACTTC. Its translation: CASRATGGSMSYEQYF.

The CDR3 loop reads CASSPYGKSAEALGPAPRNEQFF. The CDR3 DNA follows: TGTGCCAGCTCACCTTACGGAAAATCGGCCGAGGCACTAGGACCCGCGCCCCGGAATGAGCAGTTCTTC. The chain joins TRBV18 to TRBJ2-1, with a tentative D call TRBD2 (5 bases). This CDR3 is 23 amino acids long. Trimming took 3 bases from V and 7 from J, leaving 40 bases between them. The germline V gene encodes CDR1 KGHSH and CDR2 LQKENI.

V usage is TRBV4-1 and J usage is TRBJ2-4, with a weak D call TRBD2 (6 bases). CDR1 is MGHRA, CDR2 YSYEKL, per germline. CDR3 length: 18 residues. Trimming left V 1 base short and J 3 bases short, with 19 bases between. The CDR3 DNA reads TGCGCCAGCAGCCAAGTCACCTGGGCGGGGTCCGGCAAAAACATTCAGTACTTC. It specifies CASSQVTWAGSGKNIQYF.

V gene TRBV6-5 combines with J gene TRBJ2-7; 10 bases match TRBD2. The CDR3 extends over 15 amino acids. From germline, CDR1 is MNHEY and CDR2 SVGAGI. With 6 bases clipped from V and 3 bases from J, the junction kept 8 bases outside the gene matches. CDR3 DNA sequence: TGTGCCAGCAGGACCGGGACTAGCGACCACTACGAGCAGTACTTC. This translates into CASRTGTSDHYEQYF.